This T cell receptor (beta chain) is drawn from a study of molecular identifiers for immune sequencing clone quantification. Overall study: Replicate RNA from roughly 20,000 or 100,000 naive CD8 T cells formed five aliquots; four were sequenced.

As regards this clonotype: Its antigen remains unidentified.

Both previously described methods and listed TCR primers were employed to make bulk TCR libraries. TCRdb reprocessed the PCR reads via MiXCR and lists one record per CDR3 protein. The table has under 600,000 distinct CDR3 sequences, 20% to 25% seen once. Findings of the study overall: Reportedly, one cell's Jurkat TCR RNA was detected within 1,200,000 naive CD8 cells.

The V gene lost 8 bases and the J gene lost 0 bases, with 14 bases spanning the gap. The CDR3 covers 14 residues. In germline, CDR1 is MDHEN, CDR2 SYDVKM. This TCR derives from a human donor in good health. Some libraries in this study had Jurkat cell RNA spiked in. The chain is built from TRBV28 and TRBJ2-7; D might be TRBD2 (5 bases). What was sequenced was naive CD8+ T cells from blood, with Jurkat cell RNA spiked in. Subset here: FACS-sorted CD8+CD4-CCR7+CD45RA+ naive T cells. CDR3 nucleotides: TGTGCCAGCGTGAGACGTGGGAGCTCCTACGAGCAGTACTTC. Encoded protein: CASVRRGSSYEQYF.